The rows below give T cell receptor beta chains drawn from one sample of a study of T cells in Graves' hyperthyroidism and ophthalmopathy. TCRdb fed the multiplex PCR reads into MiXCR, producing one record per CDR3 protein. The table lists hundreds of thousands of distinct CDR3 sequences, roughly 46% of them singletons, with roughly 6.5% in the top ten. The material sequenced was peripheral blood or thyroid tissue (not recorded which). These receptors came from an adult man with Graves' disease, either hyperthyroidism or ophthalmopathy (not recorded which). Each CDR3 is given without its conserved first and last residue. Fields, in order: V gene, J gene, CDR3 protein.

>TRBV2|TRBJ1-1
ASSSVDTDEAF
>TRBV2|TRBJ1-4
ASKATKNEKLF
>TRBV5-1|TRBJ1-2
ASSPLTGYHGYT
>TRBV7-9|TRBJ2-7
ASSSQEYYEQY
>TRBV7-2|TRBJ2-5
ASSLGSRIQTQY
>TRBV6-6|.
AISDPSVGQF
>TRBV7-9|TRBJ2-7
AWTDRDSYEQY
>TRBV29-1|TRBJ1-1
SLRGRGMGTEAF
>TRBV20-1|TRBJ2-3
SATDSVADTQY
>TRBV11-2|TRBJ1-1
ASSSPGTRRTEAF
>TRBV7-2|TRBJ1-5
ASSFSMNQPQH
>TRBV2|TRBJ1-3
ASSEDSRALGNTIY
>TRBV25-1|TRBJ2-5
ASSEQTGGETQY